This T cell receptor (beta chain) was identified in a study of spatial heterogeneity in lung cancer. Trimming took off 8 bases at V and 2 bases at J, with 10 bases between the two ends. The CDR3 sequence is 12 residues long. CDR1 and CDR2 (germline): MNHNY, SVGAGI (reference sequence). The time point here: sample taken at primary tumor resection. Study outcomes and limitations: Higher tumor mutation counts went along with higher counts of expanded intratumoral alpha and beta TCRs.

TCRdb itself ran the 5' RACE reads through MiXCR, one entry per CDR3 protein. The sample consists of 3,400 or so distinct CDR3 sequences, 25% to 30% of them appearing once. This clonotype turned up a few times. Its target is unknown. This specimen was lung tumor tissue, taken at surgery. The V call is TRBV6-6, the J call TRBJ2-7; D perhaps matches TRBD2 (7 bases). The clonotype was recovered from a male donor with early-stage non-small cell lung cancer. The CDR3 DNA reads TGTGCCAGCGCGGGGGCCACCTACGAGCAGTACTTC. Protein: CASAGATYEQYF.